This is a list of T cell receptor beta chains from one sample in a study of blood T cell repertoires in COVID-19. Clones were read by immunoSEQ multiplex PCR, and TCRdb kept only the in-frame ones, dropping some. The profile covers roughly 220,000 clones, with 70% to 90% appearing a single time and roughly 3.4% taken by the ten largest. The specimen sequenced was PBMCs or T cells enriched from blood (not recorded which). These receptors all stem from a woman between 40 and 55 years old with acute COVID-19. Each CDR3 is given with its conserved first and last residue. D genes are given only for firm matches.

J	D	V	CDR3	DNA
TRBJ2-1	NA	TRBV5-5	CASSLVAVGYNEQFF	TGTGCCAGCAGCTTGGTTGCGGTTGGCTACAATGAGCAGTTCTTC
TRBJ2-5	NA	TRBV5-1	CASSAGVEETQYF	TGCGCCAGCAGCGCCGGGGTGGAGGAGACCCAGTACTTC
TRBJ2-1	TRBD2	TRBV5-4	CASSFLGGAYNEQFF	TGTGCCAGCAGCTTTCTCGGGGGGGCCTACAATGAGCAGTTCTTC
TRBJ2-7	TRBD2	TRBV4-1	CASSPIAGGSYEQYF	TGCGCCAGCAGCCCAATAGCGGGGGGCTCCTACGAGCAGTACTTC
TRBJ2-3	TRBD1	TRBV7-9	CASSFDRGTDTQYF	TGTGCCAGCAGCTTTGACAGGGGCACAGATACGCAGTATTTT
TRBJ1-1	NA	TRBV11-2	CASSLAPREGRAFF	TGTGCCAGCAGCTTAGCCCCACGAGAAGGGAGAGCTTTCTTT
TRBJ1-6	TRBD1	TRBV29-1	CSDPDRLKPHNSPLHF	TGCAGCGACCCGGACAGGCTTAAACCTCATAATTCACCCCTCCACTTT
TRBJ1-6	NA	TRBV3-1/TRBV3-2	CASSPDTNSPLHF	TGTGCCAGCAGCCCTGACACTAATTCACCCCTCCACTTT
TRBJ2-1	TRBD2	TRBV27	CASKGTNSYNEQFF	TGTGCCAGCAAAGGGACTAATTCCTACAATGAGCAGTTCTTC
TRBJ2-3	NA	TRBV5-1	CASSFGGRGDTQYF	TGCGCCAGCAGCTTCGGGGGACGTGGAGATACGCAGTATTTT
TRBJ2-3	NA	TRBV5-4	CASSLEGTDTQYF	TGTGCCAGCAGCTTGGAGGGGACAGATACGCAGTATTTT
TRBJ1-2	NA	TRBV13	CASSLSGIRVNYGYTF	TGTGCCAGCAGCTTATCAGGGATCAGAGTAAACTATGGCTACACCTTC
TRBJ1-2	NA	TRBV15	CATSRAGVEGGYTF	TGTGCCACCAGCAGAGCCGGGGTGGAGGGGGGCTACACCTTC
TRBJ1-1	TRBD1	TRBV19	CASRNRGREDTEAFF	TGTGCCAGCAGAAACAGGGGGCGCGAGGACACTGAAGCTTTCTTT
TRBJ1-6	NA	TRBV7-9	CASSLQVGGKGSPLHF	TGTGCCAGCAGCTTGCAGGTCGGGGGGAAAGGTTCACCCCTCCACTTT
TRBJ1-1	TRBD1	TRBV5-1	CASTGALGTEAFF	TGCGCCAGTACAGGGGCCTTGGGGACTGAAGCTTTCTTT
TRBJ2-3	TRBD2	TRBV27	CATSGEDGGRGGFPDTQYF	TGTGCCACCTCGGGAGAGGATGGGGGGCGGGGGGGCTTCCCAGATACGCAGTATTTT
TRBJ1-3	NA	TRBV14	CASSPRLDSRLSGNTIYF	TGTGCCAGCAGCCCCAGGCTGGACTCCCGCCTCTCTGGAAACACCATATATTTT
TRBJ1-2	NA	TRBV2	CASLPGRGFVSYGYTF	TGTGCCAGCCTCCCCGGGCGAGGGTTCGTTTCCTATGGCTACACCTTC
TRBJ1-1	TRBD1	TRBV19	CASSLTGRTEAFF	TGTGCCAGTAGTTTGACAGGGCGCACTGAAGCTTTCTTT